The 16 T cell receptor beta chains below all came from one sample that was sequenced in a study of T cells in tuberculosis. Method: immunoSEQ multiplex PCR; TCRdb's copy keeps in-frame clones and lacks some. The sample has more than 35,000 clones, approximately 93% seen once. Time point given: new active TB diagnosis, blood taken before or within 7 days of starting treatment. This material consisted of PBMCs, taken at tuberculosis diagnosis. These receptors were obtained from an adult with tuberculosis.

This chain links TRBV30 with TRBJ2-1; TRBD2 agrees at 13 bases. The CDR3 is 14 amino acids. Germline CDR1 is GTSNPN and CDR2 is SVGIG (reference sequence). The trim removed 1 base at V and 10 bases at J, leaving 4 bases unmatched. CDR3 coding DNA: TGTGCCTGGAGTGCAGGACTAGCGGGGGAGGAGCAGTTCTTC. The encoded protein is CAWSAGLAGEEQFF.

J is TRBJ2-1 and V is TRBV7-9; TRBD2 matches 9 bases. Germline CDR1 is SEHNR and CDR2 is FQNEAQ (reference sequence). This CDR3 region has 16 residues. After removal of 5 bases from V and 1 base from J, the junction contained 6 bases not matched to a gene. The CDR3 DNA is TGTGCCAGCAGCACAATAGCGGGGGTTTCCTACAATGAGCAGTTCTTC. This translates into CASSTIAGVSYNEQFF.

The chain joins TRBV5-1 to TRBJ1-2; TRBD1 agrees at 9 bases. The J segment lost 7 bases and the V segment lost 6 bases, leaving 7 bases of the junction unmatched. Germline V gene data show CDR1 as SGHRS and CDR2 as YFSETQ. The CDR3 covers 13 residues. The CDR3 protein is CASTWGQGFGYTF. The CDR3 region has the DNA TGCGCCAGCACCTGGGGACAGGGCTTTGGCTACACCTTC.

V and J are TRBV4-3 and TRBJ2-2; D is perhaps TRBD1 (7 bases). Trimming shortened V by 4 bases and J by 9 bases, and 18 bases separated the two germline ends. Germline V lookup: CDR1 LGHNA, CDR2 YSLEER. The CDR3 runs 15 residues. The CDR3 DNA sequence: TGCGCCAGCAGCCCCGCGGGGACAGTGGGCCGGGAGCTGTTTTTT. Residues: CASSPAGTVGRELFF.

The chain is built from TRBV20-1 and TRBJ1-2, with D perhaps matching TRBD1 (5 bases). Germline loops: CDR1 DFQATT, CDR2 SNEGSKA (reference sequence). The CDR3 is 11 amino acids. V lost 6 bases, J lost 4 bases, and 9 bases lay in between. Written as DNA, the CDR3 is TGCAGTGCACCAGACAGCTATGGCTACACCTTC. It yields the protein CSAPDSYGYTF.

The chain carries TRBV30 and TRBJ1-6, with a tentative D call TRBD1 (5 bases). CDR3 length: 13 residues. Trimming removed 7 bases from V and 5 bases from J, with 12 bases in between. Looked up from germline, CDR1 is GTSNPN and CDR2 is SVGIG (reference sequence). The CDR3 DNA sequence: TGTGCCTTTGACAGTTACAATAATTCACCCCTCCACTTT. Translated, it gives CAFDSYNNSPLHF.

This chain uses TRBV7-2 with TRBJ1-2; D call uncertain. Germline lookup yields CDR1 SGHTA and CDR2 FQGNSA. The ends were cut back, 5 bases at V and 5 bases at J, with 12 bases in the middle. This CDR3 has 13 amino acids. The CDR3 reads CASSAGTVYGYTF. In DNA, the CDR3 is TGTGCCAGCAGCGCTGGTACGGTATATGGCTACACCTTC.

The chain recombines TRBV7-2 with TRBJ2-3; D possibly corresponds to TRBD1 (6 bases). The CDR3 consists of 15 residues. Germline V CDR1 and CDR2: SGHTA, FQGNSA. Trimming took off 5 bases at V and 3 bases at J, with 15 bases between the two ends. CDR3 sequence reads: CASSQNTGWTDTQYF. DNA for the CDR3: TGTGCCAGCAGCCAGAATACAGGGTGGACAGATACGCAGTATTTT. Drawing the rest from reference TRBV7-2 and TRBJ2-3, the complete variable domain is GAGVSQSPSNKVTEKGKDVELRCDPISGHTALYWYRQSLGQGLEFLIYFQGNSAPDKSGLPSDRFSAERTGGSVSTLTIQRTQQEDSAVYLCASSQNTGWTDTQYFGPGTRLTVL.

The V gene is TRBV7-9, the J gene TRBJ2-7; unclear D gene. Germline V CDR1 and CDR2: SEHNR, FQNEAQ (reference sequence). The CDR3 length is 12 residues. Trimming took 4 bases from V and 6 from J, leaving 10 bases between them. The CDR3 loop reads CASSSRVLEQYF. Written as DNA, the CDR3 is TGTGCCAGCAGCTCTCGGGTCCTCGAGCAGTACTTC. The whole variable domain, remainder taken from reference TRBV7-9 and TRBJ2-7, is DTGVSQNPRHKITKRGQNVTFRCDPISEHNRLYWYRQTLGQGPEFLTYFQNEAQLEKSRLLSDRFSAERPKGSFSTLEIQRTEQGDSAMYLCASSSRVLEQYFGPGTRLTVT.

This chain links TRBV7-2 with TRBJ2-6, with D possibly matching TRBD1 (5 bases). Germline V gene sequence: CDR1 SGHTA, CDR2 FQGNSA. V lost 4 bases and J 2 bases, leaving 12 bases between the germline ends. The CDR3 is 16 residues long. CDR3 sequence reads: CASSYPPGTGANVLTF. Written as DNA, the CDR3 is TGTGCCAGCAGCTACCCCCCAGGGACTGGGGCCAACGTCCTGACTTTC.

V usage is TRBV7-9 and J usage is TRBJ1-5; perhaps TRBD1 as D (6 bases). The V end lost 1 base, the J end lost 3 bases, and 10 bases lay between the germline ends. This CDR3 comprises 15 residues. Germline assignment: CDR1 SEHNR and CDR2 FQNEAQ (reference sequence). The CDR3 bases are TGTGCCAGCAGCTTAGAGGACAGTGTCAATCAGCCCCAGCATTTT. Translated: CASSLEDSVNQPQHF.

The chain has TRBV28 and TRBJ1-2, with 9 bases aligning to TRBD1. Germline V gives CDR1 MDHEN, CDR2 SYDVKM. V shed 2 bases and J 3 bases; nucleotides not matched to a gene: 16. CDR3 length: 19 residues. CDR3 amino acids: CASSLLRTYSRDRDYGYTF. The CDR3 DNA reads TGTGCCAGCAGTTTACTTCGGACCTACTCCCGGGACAGGGACTATGGCTACACCTTC.

In its sample, this clone was seen once. The chain carries TRBV10-3 and TRBJ1-2; 9 bases align to TRBD1. V shed 6 bases and J 6 bases; nucleotides not matched to a gene: 5. CDR1 ENHRY and CDR2 SYGVKD come from the germline V gene. The CDR3 length is 13 residues. CDR3 sequence: CAISGTGFNGYTF. CDR3 DNA: TGTGCCATCAGCGGGACAGGGTTTAATGGCTACACCTTC.

This rearrangement joins TRBV2 to TRBJ1-2; TRBD1 matches at 9 bases. The junction had 10 bases not matched to a gene; V was cut back by 6 bases and J by 8 bases. Germline V lookup: CDR1 SNHLY, CDR2 FYNNEI. This CDR3 has 14 residues. CDR3 amino acids: CASRGQGFALGYTF. Here the CDR3 DNA reads TGTGCCAGCAGAGGACAGGGGTTTGCCTTGGGCTACACCTTC.

This clone was detected once. J is TRBJ2-3 and V is TRBV30, with D unclear. The CDR3 length is 13 residues. The germline CDR1 and CDR2 sequences are GTSNPN and SVGIG (reference sequence). V lost 0 bases and J lost 4, with 8 bases in between. The CDR3 loop is CAWSVRGADTQYF. CDR3 DNA sequence: TGTGCCTGGAGTGTACGCGGCGCAGATACGCAGTATTTT. The full variable domain, with the rest looked up from reference TRBV30 and TRBJ2-3, is SQTIHQWPATLVQPVGSPLSLECTVEGTSNPNLYWYRQAAGRGLQLLFYSVGIGQISSEVPQNLSASRPQDRQFILSSKKLLLSDSGFYLCAWSVRGADTQYFGPGTRLTVL.

The chain links TRBV27 to TRBJ1-4; 11 bases map to TRBD1. From germline, CDR1 is MNHEY and CDR2 SMNVEV (reference sequence). There are 20 residues in the CDR3. Trimming removed 7 bases from V and 7 bases from J; junction bases left unmatched: 23. CDR3 sequence: CASMNTRQRHLDRGLEKLFF. In DNA, the CDR3 is TGTGCCAGCATGAACACCCGCCAAAGACATCTGGACAGGGGGCTTGAAAAACTGTTTTTT.